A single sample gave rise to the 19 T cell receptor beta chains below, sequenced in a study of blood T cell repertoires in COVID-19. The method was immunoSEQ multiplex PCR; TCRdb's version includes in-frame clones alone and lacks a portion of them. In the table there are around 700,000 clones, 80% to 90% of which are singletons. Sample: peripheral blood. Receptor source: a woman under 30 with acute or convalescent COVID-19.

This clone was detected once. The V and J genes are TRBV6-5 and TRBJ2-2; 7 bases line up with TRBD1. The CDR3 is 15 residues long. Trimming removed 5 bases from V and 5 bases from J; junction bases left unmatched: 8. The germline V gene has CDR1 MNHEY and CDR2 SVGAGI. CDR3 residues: CASSRQGRVTGELFF. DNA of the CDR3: TGTGCCAGCAGTCGACAGGGAAGAGTGACCGGGGAGCTGTTTTTT.

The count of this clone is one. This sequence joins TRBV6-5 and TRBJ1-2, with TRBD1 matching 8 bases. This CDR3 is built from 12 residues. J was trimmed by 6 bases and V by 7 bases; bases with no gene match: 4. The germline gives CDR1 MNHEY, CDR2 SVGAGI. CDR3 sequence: CASNRGGDGYTF. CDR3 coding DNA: TGTGCCAGCAACAGGGGGGGGGATGGCTACACCTTC.

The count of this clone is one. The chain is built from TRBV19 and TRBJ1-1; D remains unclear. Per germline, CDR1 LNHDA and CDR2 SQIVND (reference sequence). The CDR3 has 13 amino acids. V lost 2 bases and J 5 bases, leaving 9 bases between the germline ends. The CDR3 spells CASSIHTETEAFF. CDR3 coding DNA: TGTGCCAGTAGTATACACACGGAGACTGAAGCTTTCTTT. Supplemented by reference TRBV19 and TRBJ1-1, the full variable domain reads DGGITQSPKYLFRKEGQNVTLSCEQNLNHDAMYWYRQDPGQGLRLIYYSQIVNDFQKGDIAEGYSVSREKKESFPLTVTSAQKNPTAFYLCASSIHTETEAFFGQGTRLTVV.

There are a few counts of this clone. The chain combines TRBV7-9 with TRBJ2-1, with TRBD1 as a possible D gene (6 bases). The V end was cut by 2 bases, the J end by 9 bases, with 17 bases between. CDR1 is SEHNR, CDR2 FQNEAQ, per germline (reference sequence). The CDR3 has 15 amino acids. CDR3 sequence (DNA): TGTGCCAGCAGCTTACTGAGAAACAGGGAAGGTGAGCAGTTCTTC. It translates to CASSLLRNREGEQFF.

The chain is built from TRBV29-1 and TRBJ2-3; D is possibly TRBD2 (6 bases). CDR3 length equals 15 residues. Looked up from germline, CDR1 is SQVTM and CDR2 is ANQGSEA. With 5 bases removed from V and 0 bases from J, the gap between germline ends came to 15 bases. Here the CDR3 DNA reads TGCAGCGTTCTCATTCCCGGGACTAGCACAGATACGCAGTATTTT. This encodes CSVLIPGTSTDTQYF.

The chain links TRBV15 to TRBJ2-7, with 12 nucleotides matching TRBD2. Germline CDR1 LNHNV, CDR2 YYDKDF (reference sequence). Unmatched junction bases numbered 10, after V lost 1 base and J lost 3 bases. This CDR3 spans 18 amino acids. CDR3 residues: CATSRGLRGLAGYYEQYF. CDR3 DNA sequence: TGTGCCACCAGCAGAGGTCTGAGGGGACTAGCGGGTTACTACGAGCAGTACTTC.

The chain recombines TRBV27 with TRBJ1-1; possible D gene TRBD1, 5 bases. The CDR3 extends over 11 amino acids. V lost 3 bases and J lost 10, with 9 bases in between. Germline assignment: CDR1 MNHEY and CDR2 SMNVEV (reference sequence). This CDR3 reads CASSFWRGAFF. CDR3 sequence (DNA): TGTGCCAGCAGTTTTTGGAGGGGAGCTTTCTTT.

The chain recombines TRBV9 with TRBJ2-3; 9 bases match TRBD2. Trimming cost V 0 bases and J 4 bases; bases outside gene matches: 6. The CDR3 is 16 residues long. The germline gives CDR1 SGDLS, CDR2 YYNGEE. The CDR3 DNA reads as TGTGCCAGCAGCGTAGATATAGCGGGGGAGGCAGATACGCAGTATTTT. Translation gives CASSVDIAGEADTQYF.

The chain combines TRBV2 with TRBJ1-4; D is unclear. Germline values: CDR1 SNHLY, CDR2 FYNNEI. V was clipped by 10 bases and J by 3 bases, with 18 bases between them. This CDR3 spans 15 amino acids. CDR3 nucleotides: TGTGCCACCACAGAGGGTACCGGGGCTAATGAAAAACTGTTTTTT. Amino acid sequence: CATTEGTGANEKLFF.

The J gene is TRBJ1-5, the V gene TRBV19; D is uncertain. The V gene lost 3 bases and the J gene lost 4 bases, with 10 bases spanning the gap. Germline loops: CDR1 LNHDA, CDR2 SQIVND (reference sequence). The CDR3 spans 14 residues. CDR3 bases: TGTGCCAGTAGTATTATGACGGGGAATCAGCCCCAGCATTTT. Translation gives CASSIMTGNQPQHF.

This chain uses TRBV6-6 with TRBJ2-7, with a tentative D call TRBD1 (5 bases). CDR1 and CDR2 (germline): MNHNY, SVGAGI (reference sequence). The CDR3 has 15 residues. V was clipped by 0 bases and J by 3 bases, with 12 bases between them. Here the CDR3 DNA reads TGTGCCAGCAGTTACTCTGGATCCCAGGGCTACGAGCAGTACTTC. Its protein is CASSYSGSQGYEQYF.

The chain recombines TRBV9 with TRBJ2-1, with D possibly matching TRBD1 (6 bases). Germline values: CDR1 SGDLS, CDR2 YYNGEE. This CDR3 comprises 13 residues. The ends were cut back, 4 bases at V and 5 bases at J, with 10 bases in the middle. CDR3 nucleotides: TGTGCCAGCAGCCCCGAGGGGGACAATGAGCAGTTCTTC. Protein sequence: CASSPEGDNEQFF.

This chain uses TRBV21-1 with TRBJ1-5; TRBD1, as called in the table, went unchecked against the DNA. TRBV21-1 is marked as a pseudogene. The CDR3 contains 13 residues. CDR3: CASWKQGDQPQHF. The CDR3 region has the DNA TGTGCCAGCTGGAAACAGGGAGATCAGCCCCAGCATTTT.

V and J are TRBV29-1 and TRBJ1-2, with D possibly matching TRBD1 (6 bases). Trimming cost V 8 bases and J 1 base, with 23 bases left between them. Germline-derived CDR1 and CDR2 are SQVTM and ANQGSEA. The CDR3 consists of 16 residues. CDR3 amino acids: CSPLVRNPGHNYGYTF. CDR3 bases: TGCAGCCCCCTCGTCCGTAATCCGGGACATAACTATGGCTACACCTTC.

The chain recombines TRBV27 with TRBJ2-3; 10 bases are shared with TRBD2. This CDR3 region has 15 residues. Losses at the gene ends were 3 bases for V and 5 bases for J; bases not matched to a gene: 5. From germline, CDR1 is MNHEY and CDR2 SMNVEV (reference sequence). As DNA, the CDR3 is TGTGCCAGCAGTTTGAGCGGGGGGGCGATAGATACGCAGTATTTT. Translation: CASSLSGGAIDTQYF.

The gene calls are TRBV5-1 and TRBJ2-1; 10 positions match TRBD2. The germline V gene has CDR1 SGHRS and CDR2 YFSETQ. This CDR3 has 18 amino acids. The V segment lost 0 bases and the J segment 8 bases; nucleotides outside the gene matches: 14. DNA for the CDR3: TGCGCCAGCAGCTTGGCACCTAGCGGGGGCTCGATTCACGATGAGCAGTTCTTC. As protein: CASSLAPSGGSIHDEQFF.

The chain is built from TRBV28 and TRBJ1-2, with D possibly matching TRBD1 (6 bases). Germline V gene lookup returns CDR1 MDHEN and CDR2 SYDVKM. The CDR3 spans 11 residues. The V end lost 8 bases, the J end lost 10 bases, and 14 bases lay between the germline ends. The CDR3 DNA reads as TGTGCCAGCGGATCCAGGGGCGCCTACACCTTC. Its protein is CASGSRGAYTF.

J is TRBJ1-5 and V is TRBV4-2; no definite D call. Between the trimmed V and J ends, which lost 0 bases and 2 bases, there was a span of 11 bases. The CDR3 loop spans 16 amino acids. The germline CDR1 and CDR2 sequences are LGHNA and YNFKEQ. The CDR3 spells CASSQDLAMGNQPQHF. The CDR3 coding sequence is TGTGCCAGCAGCCAAGATTTGGCAATGGGCAATCAGCCCCAGCATTTT.

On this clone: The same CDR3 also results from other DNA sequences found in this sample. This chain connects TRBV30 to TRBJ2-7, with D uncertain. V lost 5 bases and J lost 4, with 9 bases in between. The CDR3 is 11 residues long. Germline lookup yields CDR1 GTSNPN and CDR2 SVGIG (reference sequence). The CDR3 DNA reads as TGTGCCTGGTCCAGCGCATACGAGCAGTACTTC. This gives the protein CAWSSAYEQYF.